This T cell receptor (beta chain) stems from a study of T cell changes during pregnancy in multiple sclerosis. This clone turned up a few times. Trimming removed 4 bases from V and 7 bases from J, with 13 bases in between. The CDR3 is 14 amino acids. Germline CDR1 and CDR2: SGHTA and FQGTGA. The protocol was immunoSEQ multiplex PCR, while the TCRdb copy is restricted to in-frame clones and leaves out a portion. The sample includes roughly 54,000 clones, approximately 90% of them seen just once. The clonotype comes from a female donor with multiple sclerosis, enrolled in a pregnancy study. The chain carries TRBV7-3 and TRBJ2-2; TRBD1 might be the D (6 bases). Sequences were derived from CD4+ T cells from peripheral blood mononuclear cells, sampled after pregnancy. The CDR3 reads CASSSGQIGGELFF. Here the CDR3 DNA reads TGTGCCAGCAGCTCCGGACAGATAGGCGGGGAGCTGTTTTTT.